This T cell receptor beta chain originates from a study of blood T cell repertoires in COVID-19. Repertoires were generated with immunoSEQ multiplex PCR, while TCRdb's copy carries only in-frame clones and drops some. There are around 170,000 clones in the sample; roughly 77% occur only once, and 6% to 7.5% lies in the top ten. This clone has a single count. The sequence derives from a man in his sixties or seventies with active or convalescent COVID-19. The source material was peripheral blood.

CDR3 amino acids: CATSRDRGGSEQYF. The DNA for the CDR3 is TGTGCCACCAGCAGGGACAGGGGAGGCTCCGAGCAGTACTTC. The genes are TRBV15 and TRBJ2-7; 9 bases fit TRBD1. The CDR3 has 14 amino acids. V shed 3 bases and J 6 bases; nucleotides not matched to a gene: 6. Germline V gene lookup returns CDR1 LNHNV and CDR2 YYDKDF (reference sequence).